The rows below give T cell receptor beta chains drawn from one sample of a study of cytomegalovirus exposure and HLA in healthy donors. Here immunoSEQ multiplex PCR was the method, and the copy in TCRdb shows in-frame clones only, minus some. The sample shows around 150,000 clones, around 87% of them seen only once. The material sequenced was PBMCs. These receptors were obtained from a young woman in good health and CMV-seronegative. Both conserved end residues are part of each CDR3. A D gene is named only where the DNA matches it firmly. Where a row states a size, it is once, few, many or the class of an expanded clone; other rows omit it.

NA	TRBJ1-5	16	NA	TRBV19	TGTGCCAGTAGTATAGGGACCAGGGCGATAGGGGTACCCCAGCATTTT	CASSIGTRAIGVPQHF
NA	TRBJ1-5	16	NA	TRBV15	TGTGCCACCAGCTGGGGCCGGCCTGCGCGCAATCAGCCCCAGCATTTT	CATSWGRPARNQPQHF
TRBD1	TRBJ2-1	16	once	TRBV9	TGTGCCAGCAGCGTAGATCACAGGGGCACCTACAATGAGCAGTTCTTC	CASSVDHRGTYNEQFF
NA	TRBJ2-7	14	NA	TRBV6-5	TGTGCCAGCAGATTGGGGCGGAGCTCCTACGAGCAGTACTTC	CASRLGRSSYEQYF
NA	TRBJ2-7	17	few	TRBV4-1	TGCGCCAGCAGCCAAGGGAGGGGCGGTCAGTCCCACTACGAGCAGTACTTC	CASSQGRGGQSHYEQYF
NA	TRBJ1-2	13	NA	TRBV5-6	TGTGCCAGCAGCTTGGGGTGGAGGGACGGCTACACCTTC	CASSLGWRDGYTF
NA	TRBJ2-3	16	NA	TRBV7-2	TGTGCCAGCAGCTTATTCGGGAGCAGTAACACAGATACGCAGTATTTT	CASSLFGSSNTDTQYF
NA	TRBJ2-1	15	NA	TRBV4-1	TGCGCCAGCAGCCAAGGCAGGGTATTTGGGAATGAGCAGTTCTTC	CASSQGRVFGNEQFF
NA	TRBJ2-7	12	NA	TRBV19	TGTGCCAGTAGTACCGGACTCGACGAGCAGTACTTC	CASSTGLDEQYF
NA	TRBJ2-7	15	medium-sized	TRBV2	TGTGCCAGCCTTCCGGGTCTAGTGGCTCCGGGCGAGCAGTACTTC	CASLPGLVAPGEQYF
TRBD2	TRBJ2-7	15	few	TRBV4-3	TGCGCCAGCAGCCAAGACACTAGCGGGAGCTACGAGCAGTACTTC	CASSQDTSGSYEQYF
NA	TRBJ2-2	12	few	TRBV6-6	TGTGCCAGCAGTCAATACACCGGGGAGCTGTTTTTT	CASSQYTGELFF
NA	TRBJ1-5	15	NA	TRBV5-1	TGCGCCAGCAGCCTACAGGGATTTGACAATCAGCCCCAGCATTTT	CASSLQGFDNQPQHF
TRBD1	TRBJ2-7	14	NA	TRBV7-2	TGTGCCAGCAGTACAGGGGGGAGCTCCTACGAGCAGTACTTC	CASSTGGSSYEQYF
TRBD1	TRBJ2-5	17	NA	TRBV10-1	TGCGCCAGCAGTGAGAGTAGGGCGGACAGGGCCAAAGGTACCCAGTACTTC	CASSESRADRAKGTQYF
NA	TRBJ1-3	12	NA	TRBV28	TGTGCCAGCAGCATCCCTGGAAACACCATATATTTT	CASSIPGNTIYF
NA	TRBJ1-5	16	NA	TRBV14	TGTGCCAGCAGCCATCTTATTAATAATAGCAATCAGCCCCAGCATTTT	CASSHLINNSNQPQHF
NA	TRBJ1-5	14	NA	TRBV4-1	TGCGCCAGCAGCCAAGTTCAGGGTAGCCAGCCCCAGCATTTT	CASSQVQGSQPQHF
NA	TRBJ2-1	15	NA	TRBV30	TGTGCCTGGAGTGGGGGGCTAGCCCCCTACAATGAGCAGTTCTTC	CAWSGGLAPYNEQFF
TRBD1	TRBJ1-1	13	NA	TRBV6-6	TGTGCCAGCAGCTCGACAGGGGGCACTGAAGCTTTCTTT	CASSSTGGTEAFF
TRBD2	TRBJ2-1	15	NA	TRBV6-6	TGTGCCAGCAGTAGTCTAGCGGGCTCCAACAATGAGCAGTTCTTC	CASSSLAGSNNEQFF
TRBD2	TRBJ2-7	18	once	TRBV14	TGTGCCAGCAGCCAAGAAGGGCTTGCTAGCGGGAGGGCCGGCGAGCAGTACTTC	CASSQEGLASGRAGEQYF
NA	TRBJ2-5	13	NA	TRBV7-6	TGTGCCAGCAGCTTTTTGGGGCGAGAGACCCAGTACTTC	CASSFLGRETQYF
TRBD1	TRBJ1-2	15	once	TRBV19	TGTGCCAGTAGTATGCGACAGGGCACTAACTATGGCTACACCTTC	CASSMRQGTNYGYTF
TRBD2	TRBJ2-1	18	NA	TRBV19	TGTGCCAGTAGCAGCCACCGCCCTAGTAGCGGGAGGAGTAATGAGCAGTTCTTC	CASSSHRPSSGRSNEQFF
NA	TRBJ1-3	16	NA	TRBV18	TGTGCCAGCTCACCTAGACAGACGTACTCTGGAAACACCATATATTTT	CASSPRQTYSGNTIYF
NA	TRBJ2-2	15	NA	TRBV7-9	TGTGCCAGCAGCTTAGTCCCAGGGAGGACCGGGGAGCTGTTTTTT	CASSLVPGRTGELFF
TRBD2	TRBJ2-3	16	NA	TRBV7-9	TGTGCCAGCAGAACCTCCGGGACTAGCTATTCAGATACGCAGTATTTT	CASRTSGTSYSDTQYF
NA	TRBJ2-7	12	NA	TRBV30	TGTGCCTGGAGTGTATTTGACTACGAGCAGTACTTC	CAWSVFDYEQYF
NA	TRBJ2-1	16	few	TRBV6-5	TGTGCCAGCAGTTACCACGGGACACTCCAAGGGGGTGAGCAGTTCTTC	CASSYHGTLQGGEQFF
NA	TRBJ1-3	12	NA	TRBV14	TGTGCCAGCAGCCTACAGGGAAACACCATATATTTT	CASSLQGNTIYF
TRBD1	TRBJ2-2	15	NA	TRBV6-5	TGTGCCAGCAGATCGGGACAGGCGAACACCGGGGAGCTGTTTTTT	CASRSGQANTGELFF
TRBD1	TRBJ2-7	15	NA	TRBV7-9	TGTTCCAGCAGCACCGGGACAGGGGCCTCCTACGAGCAGTACTTC	CSSSTGTGASYEQYF
TRBD1	TRBJ2-3	16	NA	TRBV15	TGTGCCACCAGCACCTCTCTGACAGGGTATTCAGATACGCAGTATTTT	CATSTSLTGYSDTQYF
NA	TRBJ2-5	15	NA	TRBV7-9	TGTGCCAGCAGCTTCCTTAGCGGTTTCCAAGAGACCCAGTACTTC	CASSFLSGFQETQYF
TRBD1	TRBJ2-1	13	NA	TRBV29-1	TGCAGCGTGGAGGACAGGGACTACAATGAGCAGTTCTTC	CSVEDRDYNEQFF
NA	TRBJ1-5	15	NA	TRBV4-1	TGCGCCAGCAGCCAGGAATACAGGGAAAGGAAGCCCCAGCATTTT	CASSQEYRERKPQHF
TRBD2	TRBJ2-5	14	NA	TRBV6-5	TGTGCCAGCAGTCTAGCGGAAGGTCAAGAGACCCAGTACTTC	CASSLAEGQETQYF
NA	TRBJ1-4	12	few	TRBV6-5	TGTGCCAGCAGTAAGCTAGGTGAAAAACTGTTTTTT	CASSKLGEKLFF
NA	TRBJ1-5	14	NA	TRBV13	TGTGCCAGCAGCTTATCAGGGCGCAATCAGCCCCAGCATTTT	CASSLSGRNQPQHF
TRBD2	TRBJ2-2	15	NA	TRBV19	TGTGCCAGTAGTTCGGCGGGAGGGAACACCGGGGAGCTGTTTTTT	CASSSAGGNTGELFF
TRBD1	TRBJ1-1	17	NA	TRBV4-1	TGCGCCAGCAGCCAAGACCGCGGGACAGAAAGAAACACTGAAGCTTTCTTT	CASSQDRGTERNTEAFF
TRBD2	TRBJ2-2	15	NA	TRBV5-1	TGCGCCAGCAAATTAGCGGGAGGGTCTCCCGGGGAGCTGTTTTTT	CASKLAGGSPGELFF
NA	TRBJ2-5	14	once	TRBV5-1	TGCGCCAGCAGCTTAGGGGGGGCCGAGGAGACCCAGTACTTC	CASSLGGAEETQYF
TRBD1	TRBJ2-7	13	NA	TRBV27	TGTGCCAGCAGCCCTCGGGACAGAGAGACCTGGATCTTC	CASSPRDRETWIF
NA	TRBJ1-3	15	NA	TRBV19	TGTGCCAGTAGTATCTGGCCAAGCTCTGGAAACACCATATATTTT	CASSIWPSSGNTIYF
NA	TRBJ2-1	15	NA	TRBV28	TGTGCCAGCAGTTTATCAGTATTTTCGTCGACAAAGCAGTTCTTC	CASSLSVFSSTKQFF
NA	TRBJ2-7	12	NA	TRBV14	TGTGCCAGCAGCTTCCTCTTTCGCGAGCAGTACTTC	CASSFLFREQYF
TRBD1	TRBJ1-2	16	NA	TRBV7-8	TGTGCCAGCAGCTCATTCGACAGGGCCCTCACGGGAGGCTACACCTTC	CASSSFDRALTGGYTF
TRBD1	TRBJ1-2	16	NA	TRBV19	TGTGCCAGTAGTGTTTCCGGGACAGGGGGCATCTATGGCTACACCTTC	CASSVSGTGGIYGYTF
NA	TRBJ2-1	16	NA	TRBV7-2	TGTGCCAGCAGCTTAGTGAGGTGGGAGAACTACAATGAGCAGTTCTTC	CASSLVRWENYNEQFF
NA	TRBJ1-3	17	once	TRBV28	TGTGCCAGCAGTTTCCGGTACGGGGACTCGTCTGGAAACACCATATATTTT	CASSFRYGDSSGNTIYF
NA	TRBJ2-2	15	NA	TRBV19	TGTGCCAGTAGCAGGGTAACCGCGAACACCGGGGAGCTGTTTTTT	CASSRVTANTGELFF
TRBD1	TRBJ1-5	14	NA	TRBV10-3	TGTGCCATCAGTATGACAGGGGACGGTCAGCCCCAGCATTTT	CAISMTGDGQPQHF
NA	TRBJ1-4	14	once	TRBV27	TGTGCCAGCAGTTTACAGGGAAGGGGGGAAAAACTGTTTTTT	CASSLQGRGEKLFF
TRBD1	TRBJ2-7	14	once	TRBV6-1	TGTGCCAGCAGTGAAGGCCAGGGGGCCTACGAGCAGTACTTC	CASSEGQGAYEQYF
TRBD1	TRBJ2-1	14	NA	TRBV10-3	TGTGCCATCACAGGAGGGACAGGCCACAATGAGCAGTTCTTC	CAITGGTGHNEQFF